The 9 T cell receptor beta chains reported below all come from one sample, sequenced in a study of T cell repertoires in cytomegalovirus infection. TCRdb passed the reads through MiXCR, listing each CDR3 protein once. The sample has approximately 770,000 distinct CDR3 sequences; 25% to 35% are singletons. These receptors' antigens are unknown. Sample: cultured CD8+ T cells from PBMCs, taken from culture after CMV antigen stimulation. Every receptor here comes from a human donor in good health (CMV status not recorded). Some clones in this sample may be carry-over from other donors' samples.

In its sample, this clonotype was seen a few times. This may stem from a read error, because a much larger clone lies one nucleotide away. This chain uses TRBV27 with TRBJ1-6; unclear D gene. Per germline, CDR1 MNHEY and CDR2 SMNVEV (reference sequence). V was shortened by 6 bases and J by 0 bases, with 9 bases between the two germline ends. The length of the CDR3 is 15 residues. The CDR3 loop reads CASRIQSSYNSPLHF. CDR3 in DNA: TGTGCCAGCAGAATACAGAGCTCCTATAATTCACCCCTCCACTTT.

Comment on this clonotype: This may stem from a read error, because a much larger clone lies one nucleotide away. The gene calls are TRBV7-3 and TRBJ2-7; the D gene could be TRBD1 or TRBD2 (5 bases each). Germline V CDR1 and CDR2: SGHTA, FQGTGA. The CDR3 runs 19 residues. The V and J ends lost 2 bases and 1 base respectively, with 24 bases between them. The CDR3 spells CASSLDPKSLGGGSYEQYF. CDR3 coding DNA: TGTGCCAGCAGCTTAGACCCGAAGTCTTTAGGTGGGGGTTCCTACGAGCAGTACTTC.

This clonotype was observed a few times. CDR3 sequence reads: CASSYVTGTDTEAFF. CDR3 nucleotides: TGTGCCAGCAGTTACGTTACCGGGACCGACACTGAAGCTTTCTTT. V gene TRBV6-6 combines with J gene TRBJ1-1; D perhaps matches TRBD1 (5 bases). CDR3 length: 15 residues. Trimming took off 2 bases at V and 3 bases at J, with 13 bases between the two ends. Germline CDR1 reads MNHNY; CDR2 reads SVGAGI (reference sequence).

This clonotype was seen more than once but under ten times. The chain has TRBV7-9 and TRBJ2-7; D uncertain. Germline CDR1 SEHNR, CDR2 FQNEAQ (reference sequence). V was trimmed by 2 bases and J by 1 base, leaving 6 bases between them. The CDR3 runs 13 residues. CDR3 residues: CASSLPPSYEQYV. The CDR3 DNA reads TGTGCCAGCAGCTTACCCCCATCCTACGAGCAGTACGTC.

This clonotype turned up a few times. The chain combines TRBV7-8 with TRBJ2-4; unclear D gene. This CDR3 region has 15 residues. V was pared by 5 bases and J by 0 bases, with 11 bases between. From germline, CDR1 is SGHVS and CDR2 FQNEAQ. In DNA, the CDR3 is TGTGCCAGCAGCCAAGGACGGCTAGCCAAAAACATTCAGTACTTC. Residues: CASSQGRLAKNIQYF.

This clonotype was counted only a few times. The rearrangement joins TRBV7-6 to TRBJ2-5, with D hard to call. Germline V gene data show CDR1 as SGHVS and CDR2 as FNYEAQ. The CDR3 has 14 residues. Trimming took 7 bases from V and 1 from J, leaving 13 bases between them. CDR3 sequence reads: CASTALAAQETQYF. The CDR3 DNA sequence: TGTGCCAGCACCGCCCTGGCAGCCCAAGAGACCCAGTACTTC.

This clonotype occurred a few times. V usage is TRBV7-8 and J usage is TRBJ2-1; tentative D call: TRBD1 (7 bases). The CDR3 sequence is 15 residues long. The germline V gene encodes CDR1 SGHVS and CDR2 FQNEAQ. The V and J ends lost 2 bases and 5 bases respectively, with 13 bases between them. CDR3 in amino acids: CASSLRQGGNNEQFF. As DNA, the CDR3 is TGTGCCAGCAGCTTAAGACAGGGAGGCAACAATGAGCAGTTCTTC.

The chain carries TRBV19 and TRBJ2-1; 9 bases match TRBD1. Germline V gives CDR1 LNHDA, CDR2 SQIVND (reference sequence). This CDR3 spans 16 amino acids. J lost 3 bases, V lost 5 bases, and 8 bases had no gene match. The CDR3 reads CASSEARDRVYNEQFF. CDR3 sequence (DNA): TGTGCCAGTAGTGAAGCCCGGGACAGGGTCTACAATGAGCAGTTCTTC.

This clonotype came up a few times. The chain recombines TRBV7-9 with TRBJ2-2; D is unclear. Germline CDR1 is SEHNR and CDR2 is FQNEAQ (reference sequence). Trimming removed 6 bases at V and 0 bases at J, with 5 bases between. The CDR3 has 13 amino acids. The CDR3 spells CASRGSNTGELFF. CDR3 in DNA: TGTGCCAGCAGGGGCTCGAACACCGGGGAGCTGTTTTTT.